Listed below are T cell receptor beta chains from one sample, sequenced in a study of blood T cells in healthy people across ages. MiXCR, run by TCRdb on the 5' RACE reads, gives a single entry per CDR3 protein. The sample holds over a million distinct CDR3 sequences, more than 40% seen once. Sample: blood. Source of these receptors: a woman aged 55-69 years in good health. Both conserved end residues are part of each CDR3. D genes are given only for firm matches. Size is stated for part of the rows, as once, few or many counts, or as a class when the clone is expanded.

V gene	J gene	D gene	clone size	CDR3 protein	CDR3 DNA
TRBV20-1	TRBJ2-7	.	.	CSANNYGGEQYF	TGCAGTGCTAATAACTACGGCGGCGAGCAGTACTTC
TRBV7-9	TRBJ2-7	.	few	CASSGSVPYEQYF	TGTGCCAGCAGCGGTTCAGTTCCCTACGAGCAGTACTTC
TRBV25-1	TRBJ2-7	.	.	CASSESRASLLYNEQYF	TGTGCCAGCAGTGAGAGTCGGGCTAGCCTTCTTTACAATGAGCAGTACTTC
TRBV3-1	TRBJ2-7	.	.	CASSQLDYEQYF	TGTGCCAGCAGCCAATTGGACTACGAGCAGTACTTC
TRBV12-3/TRBV12-4	TRBJ2-5	TRBD2	.	CASSRTSGPETQYF	TGTGCCAGCAGCCGGACTAGCGGGCCAGAGACCCAGTACTTC
TRBV7-8	TRBJ2-1	TRBD2	.	CASSLGWGGTTYNEQFF	TGTGCCAGCAGCTTAGGCTGGGGCGGGACTACCTACAATGAGCAGTTCTTC
TRBV9	TRBJ2-3	.	few	CASSQRQGIADTQYF	TGTGCCAGCAGCCAACGGCAGGGAATCGCAGATACGCAGTATTTT
TRBV9	TRBJ2-5	.	.	CASSVASNQETQYF	TGTGCCAGCAGCGTAGCCTCGAACCAAGAGACCCAGTACTTC
TRBV10-3	TRBJ2-7	TRBD2	.	CAMSGLGGEQYF	TGTGCCATGTCGGGACTAGGTGGCGAGCAGTACTTC
TRBV12-3/TRBV12-4	TRBJ1-5	TRBD1	.	CAIGGGGQPQHF	TGTGCCATAGGAGGGGGCGGGCAGCCCCAGCATTTT
TRBV21-1	TRBJ1-2	.	.	CASSKVRGLHYGYTF	TGTGCCAGCAGCAAAGTCCGGGGACTCCACTATGGCTACACCTTC
TRBV6-5	TRBJ2-3	.	few	CASSNPARGGNTQYF	TGTGCTAGCAGTAACCCTGCTAGAGGAGGTAATACGCAGTATTTT
TRBV7-2	TRBJ2-7	.	.	CASSFSTGVGSYEQYF	TGTGCCAGCAGCTTCAGTACCGGTGTTGGATCCTACGAGCAGTACTTC
TRBV20-1	TRBJ2-3	TRBD2	.	CSARSGAGTDTQYF	TGCAGTGCAAGAAGCGGGGCCGGCACAGATACGCAGTATTTT
TRBV30	TRBJ2-5	TRBD2	.	CAWTGGRLETQYF	TGTGCCTGGACGGGGGGGCGGTTAGAGACCCAGTACTTC
TRBV11-2	TRBJ2-7	.	.	CASSLALGDYEQYF	TGTGCCAGCAGTTTAGCCCTAGGGGACTACGAGCAGTACTTC
TRBV6-1	TRBJ2-7	TRBD2	.	CATSRLAGGDEQYF	TGTGCCACCAGCCGACTAGCGGGAGGGGACGAGCAGTACTTC
TRBV4-2	TRBJ2-2	.	.	CASSQDPWEDIGELFF	TGTGCCAGCAGCCAAGATCCGTGGGAGGATATCGGGGAGCTGTTTTTT
TRBV28	TRBJ2-7	.	.	CASSSDNYIYEQYF	TGTGCCAGCAGTTCCGATAACTACATCTACGAGCAGTACTTC
TRBV27	TRBJ2-1	TRBD2	many	CASSLSAGEQFF	TGTGCCAGCAGTTTATCAGCGGGAGAGCAGTTCTTC
TRBV27	TRBJ2-4	.	.	CASSHRGLRGIQYF	TGTGCCAGCAGTCATAGGGGTTTACGGGGCATTCAGTACTTC
TRBV7-9	TRBJ2-5	TRBD2	.	CASRGLGGVQETQYF	TGTGCCAGCAGAGGACTCGGGGGGGTCCAAGAGACCCAGTACTTC
TRBV5-1	TRBJ2-4	TRBD2	.	CASTDRLAGGLVSGEQYF	TGCGCCAGCACCGACCGACTAGCGGGAGGCTTGGTTTCCGGTGAGCAGTACTTC
TRBV11-1	TRBJ2-3	.	once	CASRLWTTDTQYF	TGTGCCAGCAGGCTCTGGACCACAGATACGCAGTATTTT